The clone carrying this TCR beta chain appeared many times. The data were obtained in a study of neurological immune-mediated disorders. PBMCs numbering 2 million and stored at -80 C yielded the unsorted libraries. Synthesis of cDNA was carried out by template-switch 5'RACE. The reaction used 10-nucleotide random UMIs. TCRdb itself ran the 5' RACE reads through MiXCR, one entry per CDR3 protein. The sample lists around 70,000 distinct CDR3 sequences; around 5.2% were seen once. The sequence was collected from a man younger than 35 with multiple sclerosis. The sequencing sample was made of PBMCs.

The CDR3 loop is CASSFRDAGNEKLFF. The CDR3 coding sequence is TGTGCCAGCAGCTTCCGCGACGCCGGTAATGAAAAACTGTTTTTT. The V call is TRBV5-6, the J call TRBJ1-4; no firm D call. V lost 2 bases to trimming and J lost 4 bases, with 12 bases between them. The CDR3 spans 15 residues. Germline V gene data show CDR1 as SGHDT and CDR2 as YYEEEE.